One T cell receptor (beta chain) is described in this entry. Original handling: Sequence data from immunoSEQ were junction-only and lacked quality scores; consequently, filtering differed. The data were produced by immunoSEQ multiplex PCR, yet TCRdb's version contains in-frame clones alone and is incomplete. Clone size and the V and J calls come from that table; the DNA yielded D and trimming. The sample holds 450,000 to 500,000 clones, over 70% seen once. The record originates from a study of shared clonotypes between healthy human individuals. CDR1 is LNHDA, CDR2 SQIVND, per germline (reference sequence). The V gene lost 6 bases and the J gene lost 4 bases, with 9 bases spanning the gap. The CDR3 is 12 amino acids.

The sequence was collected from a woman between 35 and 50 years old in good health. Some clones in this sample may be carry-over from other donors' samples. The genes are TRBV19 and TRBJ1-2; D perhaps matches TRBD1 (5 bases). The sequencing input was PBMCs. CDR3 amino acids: CASSRTRYGYTF. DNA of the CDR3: TGTGCCAGTAGCAGGACACGCTATGGCTACACCTTC. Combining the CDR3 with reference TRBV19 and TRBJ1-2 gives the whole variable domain DGGITQSPKYLFRKEGQNVTLSCEQNLNHDAMYWYRQDPGQGLRLIYYSQIVNDFQKGDIAEGYSVSREKKESFPLTVTSAQKNPTAFYLCASSRTRYGYTFGSGTRLTVV.